This is a list of T cell receptor beta chains from one sample in a study of cytomegalovirus exposure and HLA in healthy donors. Sequencing used immunoSEQ multiplex PCR; TCRdb keeps in-frame clones, though not all of them. The sample includes about 160,000 clones, approximately 79% seen only once; the top ten take 7% to 7.5%. Sequences were obtained from PBMCs. The source is a man aged 35 to 55 in good health and CMV-seropositive. Each CDR3 is given with its conserved first and last residue. The order of the fields is CDR3 DNA, CDR3 protein, CDR3 length, J gene, clone size, D gene, V gene. The D gene is left open where the match is weak. Not every row has a clone size; where given, it reads once, few, many or a size class.

CDR3nt: TGTGCCAGCAGTGACAGACCGGGACTTCCCCTCGGGGAGCTGTTTTTT
CDR3aa: CASSDRPGLPLGELFF
len: 16
j_gene: TRBJ2-2
abundance: NA
d_gene: NA
v_gene: TRBV6-4

CDR3nt: TGTGCCAGTAGTGGGACAGACATTAATGAAAAACTGTTTTTT
CDR3aa: CASSGTDINEKLFF
len: 14
j_gene: TRBJ1-4
abundance: NA
d_gene: TRBD1
v_gene: TRBV19

CDR3nt: TGTGCCAGCAGTTTGCAGGGCACAGGACAAGAGACCCAGTACTTC
CDR3aa: CASSLQGTGQETQYF
len: 15
j_gene: TRBJ2-5
abundance: NA
d_gene: NA
v_gene: TRBV6-6

CDR3nt: TGTGCCAGCAGCCTAGCAGGGCTTGGGGCCCCAGAGACCCAGTACTTC
CDR3aa: CASSLAGLGAPETQYF
len: 16
j_gene: TRBJ2-5
abundance: NA
d_gene: NA
v_gene: TRBV13

CDR3nt: TGTGCCATCTCCGGGACAGGGTCCACCTACGAGCAGTACTTC
CDR3aa: CAISGTGSTYEQYF
len: 14
j_gene: TRBJ2-7
abundance: NA
d_gene: TRBD1
v_gene: TRBV10-3

CDR3nt: TGCGCCAGCAGCCAAGATGTTCAGGGGGCTCCCTCTGGAAACACCATATATTTT
CDR3aa: CASSQDVQGAPSGNTIYF
len: 18
j_gene: TRBJ1-3
abundance: NA
d_gene: TRBD1
v_gene: TRBV4-1

CDR3nt: TGTGCCAGCAGCTTAGTAGGGGGACGGGGTTCACCCCTCCACTTT
CDR3aa: CASSLVGGRGSPLHF
len: 15
j_gene: TRBJ1-6
abundance: NA
d_gene: NA
v_gene: TRBV11-2

CDR3nt: TGTGCCAGCAGCCGTCGGGGGGGGTCTGCTGGTGAGCAGTACTTC
CDR3aa: CASSRRGGSAGEQYF
len: 15
j_gene: TRBJ2-7
abundance: NA
d_gene: TRBD2
v_gene: TRBV5-8

CDR3nt: TGCGCCAGCAGCTTGCCCGGTGAAGCTTTCTTT
CDR3aa: CASSLPGEAFF
len: 11
j_gene: TRBJ1-1
abundance: NA
d_gene: NA
v_gene: TRBV5-1

CDR3nt: TGTGCCAGCAGCCGCCTGGACAGGACCACTGAAGCTTTCTTT
CDR3aa: CASSRLDRTTEAFF
len: 14
j_gene: TRBJ1-1
abundance: NA
d_gene: TRBD1
v_gene: TRBV4-2

CDR3nt: TGTGCCAGCAGCTCCCCCCCGGGACACCGAACCGGGGAGCTGTTTTTT
CDR3aa: CASSSPPGHRTGELFF
len: 16
j_gene: TRBJ2-2
abundance: few
d_gene: NA
v_gene: TRBV9

CDR3nt: TGTGCCAGCGGGGGGGGCAGGGCCCTAGGACATGGCTACACCTTC
CDR3aa: CASGGGRALGHGYTF
len: 15
j_gene: TRBJ1-2
abundance: NA
d_gene: NA
v_gene: TRBV6-1

CDR3nt: TGTGCCAGCAGCTTGCGAGGTGAGGCCAAAAACATTCAGTACTTC
CDR3aa: CASSLRGEAKNIQYF
len: 15
j_gene: TRBJ2-4
abundance: NA
d_gene: NA
v_gene: TRBV5-6

CDR3nt: TGTGCCAGTAGTAAGGGAGCATTGAGGGCATTGAACACTGAAGCTTTCTTT
CDR3aa: CASSKGALRALNTEAFF
len: 17
j_gene: TRBJ1-1
abundance: NA
d_gene: NA
v_gene: TRBV19

CDR3nt: TGTGCCAGCAGCCCCCGAGGGGACAGCTATGGCTACACCTTC
CDR3aa: CASSPRGDSYGYTF
len: 14
j_gene: TRBJ1-2
abundance: once
d_gene: TRBD1
v_gene: TRBV9

CDR3nt: TGTGCCAGCAGAAGTAGAGGGGAAGCTTTCTTT
CDR3aa: CASRSRGEAFF
len: 11
j_gene: TRBJ1-1
abundance: NA
d_gene: NA
v_gene: TRBV7-9